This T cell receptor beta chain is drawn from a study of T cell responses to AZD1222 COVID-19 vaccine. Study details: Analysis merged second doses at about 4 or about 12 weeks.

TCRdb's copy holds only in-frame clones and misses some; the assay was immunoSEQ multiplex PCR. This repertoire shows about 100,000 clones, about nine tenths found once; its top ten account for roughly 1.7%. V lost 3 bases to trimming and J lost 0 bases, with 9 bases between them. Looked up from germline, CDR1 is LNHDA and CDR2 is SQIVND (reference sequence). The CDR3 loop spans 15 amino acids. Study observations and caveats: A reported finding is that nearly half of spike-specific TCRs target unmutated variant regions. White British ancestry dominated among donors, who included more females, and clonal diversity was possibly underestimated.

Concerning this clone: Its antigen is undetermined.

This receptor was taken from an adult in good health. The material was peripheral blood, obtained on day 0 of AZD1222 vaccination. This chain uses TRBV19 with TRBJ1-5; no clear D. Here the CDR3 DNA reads TGTGCCAGTAGTATCTCAGCAAATAGCAATCAGCCCCAGCATTTT. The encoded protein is CASSISANSNQPQHF.